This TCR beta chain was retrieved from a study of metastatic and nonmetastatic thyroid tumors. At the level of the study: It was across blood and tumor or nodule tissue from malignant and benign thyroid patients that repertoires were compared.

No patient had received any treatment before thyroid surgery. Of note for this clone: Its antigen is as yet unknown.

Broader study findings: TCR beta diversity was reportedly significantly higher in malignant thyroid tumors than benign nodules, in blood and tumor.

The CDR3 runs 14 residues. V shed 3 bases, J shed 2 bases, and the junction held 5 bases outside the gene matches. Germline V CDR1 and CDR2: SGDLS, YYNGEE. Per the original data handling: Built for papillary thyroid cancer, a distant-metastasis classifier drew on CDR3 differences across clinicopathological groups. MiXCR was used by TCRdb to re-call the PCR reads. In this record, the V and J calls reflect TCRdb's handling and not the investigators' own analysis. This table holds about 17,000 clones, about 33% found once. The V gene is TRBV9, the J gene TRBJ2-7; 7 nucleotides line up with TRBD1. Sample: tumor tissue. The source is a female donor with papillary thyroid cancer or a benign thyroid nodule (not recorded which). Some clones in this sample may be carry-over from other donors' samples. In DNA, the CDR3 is TGTGCCAGCAGCGAGAGGGACAGAACCTACGAGCAGTACTTC. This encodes CASSERDRTYEQYF.